This T cell receptor (beta chain) was recovered during a study of radiotherapy plus CTLA-4 blockade in lung cancer. General study results and limits: The best prediction of response reportedly came from early blood T cell clone dynamics, with interferon-beta.

The germline V and J ends were trimmed by 4 bases and 0 bases, with 15 bases remaining between them. The length of the CDR3 is 15 residues. Per germline, CDR1 GTSNPN and CDR2 SVGIG (reference sequence). Profiling relied on immunoSEQ multiplex PCR, and the TCRdb table lists in-frame clones only, not all of them. The table lists approximately 99,000 clones, approximately 86% of them singletons, with roughly 4.9% in the top ten. On this clone: The antigen is unknown.

The TCR was taken from a human donor with non-small cell lung cancer that progressed on radiotherapy plus ipilimumab. The material sequenced was peripheral blood, taken from a patient treated with radiotherapy plus ipilimumab. The chain carries TRBV30 and TRBJ1-1; D remains unclear. The chain's CDR3 is CAWTPTERLNTEAFF. The CDR3 bases are TGTGCCTGGACTCCCACAGAGAGATTGAACACTGAAGCTTTCTTT.